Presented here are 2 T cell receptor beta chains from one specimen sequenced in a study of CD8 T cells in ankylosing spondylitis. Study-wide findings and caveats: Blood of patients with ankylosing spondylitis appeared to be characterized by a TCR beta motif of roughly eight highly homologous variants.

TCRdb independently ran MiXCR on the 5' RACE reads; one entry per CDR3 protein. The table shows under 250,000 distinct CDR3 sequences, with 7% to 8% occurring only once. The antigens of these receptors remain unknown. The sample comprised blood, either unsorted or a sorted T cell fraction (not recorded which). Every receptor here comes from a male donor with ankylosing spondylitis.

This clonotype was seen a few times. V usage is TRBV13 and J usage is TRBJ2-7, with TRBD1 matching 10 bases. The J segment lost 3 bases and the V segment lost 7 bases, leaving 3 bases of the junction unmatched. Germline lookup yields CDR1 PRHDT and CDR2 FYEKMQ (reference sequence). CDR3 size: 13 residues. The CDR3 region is CASMGQGNYEQYF. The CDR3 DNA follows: TGTGCCAGCATGGGACAGGGGAACTACGAGCAGTACTTC.

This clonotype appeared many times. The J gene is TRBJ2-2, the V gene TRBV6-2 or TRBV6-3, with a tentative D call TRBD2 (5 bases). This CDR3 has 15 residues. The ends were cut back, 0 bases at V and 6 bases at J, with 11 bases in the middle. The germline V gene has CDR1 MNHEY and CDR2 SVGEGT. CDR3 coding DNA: TGTGCCAGCAGTTACTCTCGGACTCTGGCCGGGGAGCTGTTTTTT. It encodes CASSYSRTLAGELFF.